These 20 T cell receptor beta chains were all obtained from the same sample, sequenced in a study of blood T cell repertoires in COVID-19. Sequencing used immunoSEQ multiplex PCR; TCRdb keeps in-frame clones, though not all of them. Of 150,000 or so clones in the sample, more than 65% were seen once. Sample: PBMCs or T cells enriched from blood (not recorded which). The receptor set was obtained from a woman aged 40-49 years with acute COVID-19.

CDR3 sequence (DNA): TGCGCCAGCAGTCTCGGGGCTGGGGCCAACGTCCTGACTTTC. This sequence encodes CASSLGAGANVLTF. V and J are TRBV5-1 and TRBJ2-6; TRBD2 is a possible D gene (5 bases). V was shortened by 5 bases and J by 2 bases, with 8 bases between the two germline ends. Germline V gives CDR1 SGHRS, CDR2 YFSETQ. This CDR3 spans 14 amino acids.

This chain joins TRBV29-1 and TRBJ2-1; TRBD1 agrees at 10 bases. In germline, CDR1 is SQVTM, CDR2 ANQGSEA. This CDR3 contains 16 residues. V shed 0 bases, J shed 6 bases, and the junction held 8 bases outside the gene matches. CDR3 nucleotides: TGCAGCGTTGAAGAGAGGGGACAGGGGATTATCAATGAGCAGTTCTTC. Its protein is CSVEERGQGIINEQFF.

The J gene is TRBJ2-1, the V gene TRBV3-1 (or the pseudogene TRBV3-2); D is ambiguous. This CDR3 has 12 residues. V was clipped by 2 bases and J by 6 bases, with 5 bases between them. CDR1 LGHDT and CDR2 YNNKEL come from the germline V gene (reference sequence). The CDR3 coding sequence is TGTGCCAGCAGCCAATATTCCAATGAGCAGTTCTTC. Its protein is CASSQYSNEQFF.

V and J are TRBV9 and TRBJ2-3, with 10 bases identical to TRBD2. CDR1 and CDR2 (germline): SGDLS, YYNGEE. Trimming removed 0 bases from V and 1 base from J; junction bases left unmatched: 2. CDR3 length equals 16 residues. CDR3 sequence reads: CASSVVGTSGTDTQYF. The CDR3 DNA is TGTGCCAGCAGCGTAGTAGGGACTAGCGGCACAGATACGCAGTATTTT.

This clone was found a few times. The J gene is TRBJ1-5, the V gene TRBV18; the D gene is possibly TRBD1 (5 bases). V was shortened by 6 bases and J by 4 bases, with 10 bases between the two germline ends. Germline V gene lookup returns CDR1 KGHSH and CDR2 LQKENI. CDR3 size: 13 residues. DNA of the CDR3: TGTGCCAGCTCCCAAACAGGTAATCAGCCCCAGCATTTT. It encodes CASSQTGNQPQHF.

The chain links TRBV19 to TRBJ1-2, with 7 bases aligning to TRBD1. The germline CDR1 and CDR2 sequences are LNHDA and SQIVND (reference sequence). Germline trimming cut 4 bases from V and 5 bases from J; bases unmatched to any gene: 10. The length of the CDR3 is 15 residues. CDR3 coding DNA: TGTGCCAGTAGTACCCCAAGGGGGCTGACATATGGCTACACCTTC. Amino acid sequence: CASSTPRGLTYGYTF.

The genes are TRBV3-1 (or the pseudogene TRBV3-2) and TRBJ2-2; the match to TRBD1 covers 7 bases. The V segment lost 6 bases and the J segment 6 bases; nucleotides outside the gene matches: 4. Germline V gives CDR1 LGHDT, CDR2 YNNKEL (reference sequence). This CDR3 region has 13 residues. CDR3 nucleotides: TGTGCCAGCAGTCTGAGGGGGCCCGGGGAGCTGTTTTTT. This gives the protein CASSLRGPGELFF.

This rearrangement joins TRBV27 to TRBJ2-1; tentative D call: TRBD2 (6 bases). The CDR3 is 14 residues long. The V gene's germline CDR1 is MNHEY and CDR2 SMNVEV (reference sequence). Trimming cost V 7 bases and J 7 bases, with 17 bases left between them. The CDR3 loop is CASTTTSAGNEQFF. The CDR3 nucleotides are TGTGCCAGCACAACCACGTCCGCGGGGAATGAGCAGTTCTTC.

The CDR3 loop is CASSVPRATQYF. The CDR3 nucleotides read TGTGCCAGCTCCGTCCCGCGAGCTACGCAGTATTTT. This chain links TRBV7-8 with TRBJ2-3; D not resolved. The germline gives CDR1 SGHVS, CDR2 FQNEAQ. V was trimmed by 8 bases and J by 8 bases, leaving 14 bases between them. The CDR3 spans 12 residues. The whole variable domain, filled in from reference TRBV7-8 and TRBJ2-3, reads GAGVSQSPRYKVAKRGQDVALRCDPISGHVSLFWYQQALGQGPEFLTYFQNEAQLDKSGLPSDRFFAERPEGSVSTLKIQRTQQEDSAVYLCASSVPRATQYFGPGTRLTVL.

This clone showed up just once. The chain uses TRBV5-1 and TRBJ1-1; D unclear. The CDR3 is made up of 14 amino acids. V was clipped by 2 bases and J by 1 base, with 9 bases between them. CDR1 is SGHRS and CDR2 is YFSETQ in the germline V gene. The CDR3 sequence is CASSFGRENTEAFF. Written as DNA, the CDR3 is TGCGCCAGCAGCTTCGGACGGGAGAACACTGAAGCTTTCTTT.

The chain combines TRBV3-1 (or the pseudogene TRBV3-2) with TRBJ2-7; TRBD1 matches 7 bases. The germline V gene has CDR1 LGHDT and CDR2 YNNKEL (reference sequence). The CDR3 contains 15 residues. The V segment lost 1 base and the J segment 4 bases; nucleotides outside the gene matches: 7. The CDR3: CASSQVGIRGYEQYF. DNA for the CDR3: TGTGCCAGCAGCCAAGTAGGGATCAGGGGGTACGAGCAGTACTTC.

The chain has TRBV27 and TRBJ1-2; no clear D. V was clipped by 2 bases and J by 4 bases, with 17 bases between them. The CDR3 spans 16 residues. Germline CDR1 is MNHEY and CDR2 is SMNVEV (reference sequence). This CDR3 is CASSLVGLTDFYGYTF. The CDR3, as DNA: TGTGCCAGCAGTTTAGTTGGGCTAACGGATTTCTATGGCTACACCTTC.

This chain uses TRBV11-2 with TRBJ1-2; the D gene is possibly TRBD1 (6 bases). The CDR3 contains 14 residues. The germline V gene encodes CDR1 SGHAT and CDR2 FQNNGV. Trimming took 5 bases from V and 2 from J, leaving 12 bases between them. The CDR3 DNA reads as TGTGCCAGCAGCCCGATGGGACAAAACTATGGCTACACCTTC. It is translated as CASSPMGQNYGYTF.

The rearrangement uses TRBV7-8 and TRBJ1-1, with D hard to call. This CDR3 region has 14 residues. V dropped 3 bases and J dropped 4 bases, with 12 bases sitting between them. Germline assignment: CDR1 SGHVS and CDR2 FQNEAQ. The CDR3 DNA follows: TGTGCCAGCAGCTTTAGTCCCGGGAGCACTGAAGCTTTCTTT. It codes for CASSFSPGSTEAFF.

As to this clone: One junction end does not reproduce the germline sequence, and a read error may be involved. The chain employs TRBV19 and TRBJ2-3; 7 nucleotides agree with TRBD2. The CDR3 has 15 residues. CDR1 LNHDA and CDR2 SQIVND come from the germline V gene (reference sequence). The CDR3 is CASREIAGSTDTQYF. CDR3 sequence (DNA): TGTGCCAGTAGGGAGATAGCGGGCAGCACGGATACGCAGTATTTT.

The V gene is TRBV10-1, the J gene TRBJ2-1; TRBD2 matches at 10 bases. V gave up 5 bases and J gave up 9 bases; unmatched junction bases: 10. Germline values: CDR1 WNHNN, CDR2 SYGVQD (reference sequence). The CDR3 runs 15 residues. The CDR3 DNA is TGCGCCAGCAGTCGTAATCTAGCGGGAGATGCTGAGCAGTTCTTC. Translation gives CASSRNLAGDAEQFF.

In DNA, the CDR3 is TGTGCCAGCAGTGAAAGCGTCACTGAAGCTTTCTTT. Translation: CASSESVTEAFF. The chain recombines TRBV28 with TRBJ1-1; D gene uncertain. Germline V gene sequence: CDR1 MDHEN, CDR2 SYDVKM. Trimming took off 5 bases at V and 4 bases at J, with 8 bases between the two ends. The CDR3 loop spans 12 amino acids.

This clone was found many times. This chain links TRBV14 with TRBJ1-1; D is possibly TRBD1 (5 bases). The CDR3 extends over 14 amino acids. Between the trimmed V and J ends, which lost 4 bases and 5 bases, there was a span of 14 bases. Germline CDR1 and CDR2: SGHDN and FVKESK. CDR3 residues: CASSLGLPGTEAFF. The CDR3 DNA is TGTGCCAGCAGCCTGGGACTGCCGGGGACTGAAGCTTTCTTT.

CDR3 nucleotides: TGTGCCAGCAGTGAAGCGCTAGGCGGGAGTGGCACAGATACGCAGTATTTT. The encoded protein is CASSEALGGSGTDTQYF. The rearrangement links TRBV6-1 to TRBJ2-3; 7 positions match TRBD2. Trimming at V came to 0 bases and at J to 1 base, leaving 7 bases not matched to a gene. Germline values: CDR1 MNHNS, CDR2 SASEGT. This CDR3 has 17 residues.

There are a few counts of this clone. J is TRBJ2-3 and V is TRBV3-1 (or the pseudogene TRBV3-2); 8 bases are shared with TRBD2. Germline-derived CDR1 and CDR2 are LGHDT and YNNKEL (reference sequence). Trimming cost V 8 bases and J 2 bases; bases outside gene matches: 9. This CDR3 has 15 residues. The CDR3 bases are TGTGCCAGCGCAAGTTTTAGCGGGATCACAGATACGCAGTATTTT. It yields the protein CASASFSGITDTQYF.